This T cell receptor (beta chain) was sequenced during a study of cytomegalovirus exposure and HLA in healthy donors. General study points: Reports showed the classifier diagnosing cytomegalovirus status with high specificity and sensitivity. Researchers reported in a later analysis that a missense DCLRE1C variant was tied to TCR beta V- and J-gene trimming. Researchers reported from a later analysis that most CMV-associated TCR beta chains appeared HLA-restricted.

V gave up 7 bases and J gave up 6 bases, with 17 bases separating them. The CDR3 is 14 residues long. Looked up from germline, CDR1 is SGDLS and CDR2 is YYNGEE. PCR was performed using 60 Vbeta and 13 Jbeta primers. The assay was immunoSEQ multiplex PCR, and TCRdb's table has in-frame clones only and misses some. There are 200,000 to 250,000 clones in the sample; more than 75% occur only once, and less than 4.5% lies in the top ten. Points on this clone: The antigen remains undetermined.

The receptor was isolated from a male donor in good health and CMV-seronegative. The sample was PBMCs. This chain links TRBV9 with TRBJ2-1, with D perhaps matching TRBD2 (6 bases). The CDR3 protein is CASGDPGTPNEQFF. For the CDR3, the DNA is TGTGCCAGCGGGGATCCCGGGACTCCCAATGAGCAGTTCTTC.